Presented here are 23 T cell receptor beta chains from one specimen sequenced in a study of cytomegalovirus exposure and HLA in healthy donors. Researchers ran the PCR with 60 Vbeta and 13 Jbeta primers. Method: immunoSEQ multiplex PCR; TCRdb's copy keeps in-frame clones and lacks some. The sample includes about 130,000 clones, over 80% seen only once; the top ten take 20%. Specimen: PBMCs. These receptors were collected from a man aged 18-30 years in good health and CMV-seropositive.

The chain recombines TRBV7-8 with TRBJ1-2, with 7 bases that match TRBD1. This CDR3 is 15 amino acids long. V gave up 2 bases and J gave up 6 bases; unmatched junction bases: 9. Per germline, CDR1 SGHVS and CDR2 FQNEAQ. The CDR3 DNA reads TGTGCCAGCAGCTTACAATCAGGGGGACCAGATGGCTACACCTTC. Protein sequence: CASSLQSGGPDGYTF.

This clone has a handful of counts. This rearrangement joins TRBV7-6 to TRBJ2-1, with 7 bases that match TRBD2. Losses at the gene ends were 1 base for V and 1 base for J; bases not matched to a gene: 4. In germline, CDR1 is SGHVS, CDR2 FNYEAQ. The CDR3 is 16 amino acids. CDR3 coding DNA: TGTGCCAGCAGCTTAGGGGGGGGTGGTTCCTACAATGAGCAGTTCTTC. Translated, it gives CASSLGGGGSYNEQFF.

CDR3 sequence: CASSQDRRGHETQYF. CDR3 coding DNA: TGCGCCAGCAGCCAAGATCGCAGGGGCCATGAGACCCAGTACTTC. The genes are TRBV4-1 and TRBJ2-5, with D maybe TRBD1 (6 bases). This CDR3 has 15 residues. Germline CDR1 is MGHRA and CDR2 is YSYEKL. The V gene lost 0 bases and the J gene lost 5 bases, with 13 bases spanning the gap.

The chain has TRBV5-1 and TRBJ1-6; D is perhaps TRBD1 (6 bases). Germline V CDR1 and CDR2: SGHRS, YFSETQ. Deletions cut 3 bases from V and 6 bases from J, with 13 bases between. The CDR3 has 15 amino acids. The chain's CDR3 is CASSSEGDINSPLHF. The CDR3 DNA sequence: TGCGCCAGCAGCTCCGAAGGGGACATTAATTCACCCCTCCACTTT.

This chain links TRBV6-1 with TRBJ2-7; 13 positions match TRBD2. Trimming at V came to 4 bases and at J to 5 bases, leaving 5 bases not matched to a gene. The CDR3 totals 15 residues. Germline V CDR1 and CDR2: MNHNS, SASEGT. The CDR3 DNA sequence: TGTGCCAGCAGTGTACTAGCGGGGGGGCAGGACGAGCAGTACTTC. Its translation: CASSVLAGGQDEQYF.

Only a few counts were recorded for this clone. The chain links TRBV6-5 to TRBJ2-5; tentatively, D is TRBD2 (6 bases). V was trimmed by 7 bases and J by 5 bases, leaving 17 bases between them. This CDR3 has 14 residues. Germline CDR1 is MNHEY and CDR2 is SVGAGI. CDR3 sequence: CASILTRGGETQYF. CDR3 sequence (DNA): TGTGCCAGCATCCTAACGAGGGGAGGCGAGACCCAGTACTTC.

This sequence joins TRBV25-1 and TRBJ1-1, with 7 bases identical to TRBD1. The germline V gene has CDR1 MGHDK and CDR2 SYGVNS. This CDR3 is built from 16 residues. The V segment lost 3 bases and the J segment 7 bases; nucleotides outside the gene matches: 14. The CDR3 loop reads CASSDLIQGISGEAFF. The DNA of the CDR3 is TGTGCCAGCAGTGACCTAATACAGGGGATTTCAGGTGAAGCTTTCTTT.

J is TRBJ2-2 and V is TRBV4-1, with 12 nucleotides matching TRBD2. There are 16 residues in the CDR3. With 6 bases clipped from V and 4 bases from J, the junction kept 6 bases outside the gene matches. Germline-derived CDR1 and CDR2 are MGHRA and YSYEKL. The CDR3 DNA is TGCGCCAGCAGTCTAGCGGGGGGGCCGGGCACCGGGGAGCTGTTTTTT. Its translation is CASSLAGGPGTGELFF.

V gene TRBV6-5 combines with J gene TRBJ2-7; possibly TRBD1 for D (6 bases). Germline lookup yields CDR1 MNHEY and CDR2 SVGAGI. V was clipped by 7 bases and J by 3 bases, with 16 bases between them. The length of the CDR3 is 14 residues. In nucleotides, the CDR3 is TGTGCCAGCACAAACGGGGCACAGGGCTACGAGCAGTACTTC. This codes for CASTNGAQGYEQYF.

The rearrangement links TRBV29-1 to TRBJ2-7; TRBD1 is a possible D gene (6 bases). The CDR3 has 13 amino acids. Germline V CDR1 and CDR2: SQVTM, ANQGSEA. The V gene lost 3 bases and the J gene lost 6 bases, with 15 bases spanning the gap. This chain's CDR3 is CSVEGTRRSEQYF. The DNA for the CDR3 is TGCAGCGTTGAGGGGACACGGCGGAGCGAGCAGTACTTC.

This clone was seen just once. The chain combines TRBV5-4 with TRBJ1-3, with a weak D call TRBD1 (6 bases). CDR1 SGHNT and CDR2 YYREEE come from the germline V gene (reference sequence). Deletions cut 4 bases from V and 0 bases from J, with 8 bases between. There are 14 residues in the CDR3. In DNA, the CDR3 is TGTGCCAGCAGCCCAGGGGACTCTGGAAACACCATATATTTT. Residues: CASSPGDSGNTIYF.

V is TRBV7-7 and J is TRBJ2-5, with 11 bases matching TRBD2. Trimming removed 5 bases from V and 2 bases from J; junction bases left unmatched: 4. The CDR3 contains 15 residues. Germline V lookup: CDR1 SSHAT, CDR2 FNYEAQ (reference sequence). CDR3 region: CASSPTSGVQETQYF. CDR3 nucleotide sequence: TGTGCCAGCAGCCCGACTAGCGGGGTTCAAGAGACCCAGTACTTC.

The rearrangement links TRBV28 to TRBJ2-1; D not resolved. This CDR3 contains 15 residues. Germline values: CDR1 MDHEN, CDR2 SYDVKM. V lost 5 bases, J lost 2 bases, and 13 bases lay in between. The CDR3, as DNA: TGTGCCAGCAGTCATTCTCTACAGACCTACAATGAGCAGTTCTTC. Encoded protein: CASSHSLQTYNEQFF.

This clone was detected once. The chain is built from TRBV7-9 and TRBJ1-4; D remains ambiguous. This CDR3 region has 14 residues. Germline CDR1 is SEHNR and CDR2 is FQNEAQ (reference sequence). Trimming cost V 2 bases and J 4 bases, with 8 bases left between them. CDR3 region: CASSLMTNNEKLFF. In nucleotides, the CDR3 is TGTGCCAGCAGCTTAATGACTAATAATGAAAAACTGTTTTTT.

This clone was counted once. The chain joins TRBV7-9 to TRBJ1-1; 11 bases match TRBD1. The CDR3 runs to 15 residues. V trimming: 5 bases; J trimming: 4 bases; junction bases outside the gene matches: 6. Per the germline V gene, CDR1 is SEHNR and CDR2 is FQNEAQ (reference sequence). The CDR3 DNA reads TGTGCCAGCAGCGGAACCGGGACAGGGGGCACTGAAGCTTTCTTT. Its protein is CASSGTGTGGTEAFF.

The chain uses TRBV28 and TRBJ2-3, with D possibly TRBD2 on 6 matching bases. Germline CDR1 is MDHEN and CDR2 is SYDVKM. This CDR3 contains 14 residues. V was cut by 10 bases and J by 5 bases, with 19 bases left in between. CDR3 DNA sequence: TGTGCCACCTCCCGCGGGGAACGAAGAGATACGCAGTATTTT. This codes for CATSRGERRDTQYF.

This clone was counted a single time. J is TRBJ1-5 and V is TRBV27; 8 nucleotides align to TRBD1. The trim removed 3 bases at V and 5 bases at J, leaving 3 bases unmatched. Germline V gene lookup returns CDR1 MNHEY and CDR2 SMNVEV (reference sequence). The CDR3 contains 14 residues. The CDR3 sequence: CASSFQGAHQPQHF. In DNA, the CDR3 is TGTGCCAGCAGTTTCCAGGGGGCTCATCAGCCCCAGCATTTT.

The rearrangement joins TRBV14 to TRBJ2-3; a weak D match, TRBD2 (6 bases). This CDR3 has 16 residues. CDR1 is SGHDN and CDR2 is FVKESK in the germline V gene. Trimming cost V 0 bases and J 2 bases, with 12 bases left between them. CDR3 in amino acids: CASSQDLGGYTDTQYF. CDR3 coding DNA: TGTGCCAGCAGCCAAGATCTGGGAGGATACACAGATACGCAGTATTTT.

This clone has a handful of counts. In DNA, the CDR3 is TGTGCCAGCAGTTACCAACACGGGAGCAATGAGCAGTTCTTC. The encoded protein is CASSYQHGSNEQFF. The V and J genes are TRBV6-5 and TRBJ2-1, with TRBD2 as a possible D gene (6 bases). Germline values: CDR1 MNHEY, CDR2 SVGAGI. This CDR3 is 14 amino acids long. Trimming shortened V by 2 bases and J by 6 bases, and 11 bases separated the two germline ends.

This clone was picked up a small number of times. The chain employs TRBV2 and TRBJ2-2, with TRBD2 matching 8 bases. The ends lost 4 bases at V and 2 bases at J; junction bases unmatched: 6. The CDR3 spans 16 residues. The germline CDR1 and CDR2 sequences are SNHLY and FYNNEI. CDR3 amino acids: CASSVRGARNTGELFF. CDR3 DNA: TGTGCCAGCAGTGTGCGGGGGGCTCGAAACACCGGGGAGCTGTTTTTT.

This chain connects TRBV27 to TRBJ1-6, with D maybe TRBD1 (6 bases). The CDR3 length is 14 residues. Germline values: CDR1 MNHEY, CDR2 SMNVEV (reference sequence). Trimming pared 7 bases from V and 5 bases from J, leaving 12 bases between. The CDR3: CASTDRTHNSPLHF. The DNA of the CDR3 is TGTGCCAGCACCGACAGGACCCATAATTCACCCCTCCACTTT.

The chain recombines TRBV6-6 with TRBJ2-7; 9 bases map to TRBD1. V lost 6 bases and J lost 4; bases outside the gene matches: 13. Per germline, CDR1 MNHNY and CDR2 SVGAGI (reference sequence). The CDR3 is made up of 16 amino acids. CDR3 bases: TGTGCCAGCAGCCTTGGGGCCGGGACAGGGTTTTACGAGCAGTACTTC. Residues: CASSLGAGTGFYEQYF.

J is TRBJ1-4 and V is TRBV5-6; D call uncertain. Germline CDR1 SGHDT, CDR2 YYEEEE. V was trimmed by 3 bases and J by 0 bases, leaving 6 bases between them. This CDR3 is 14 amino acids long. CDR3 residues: CASSSIATNEKLFF. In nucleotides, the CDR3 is TGTGCCAGCAGCTCCATTGCAACTAATGAAAAACTGTTTTTT. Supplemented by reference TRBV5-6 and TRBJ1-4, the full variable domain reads DAGVTQSPTHLIKTRGQQVTLRCSPKSGHDTVSWYQQALGQGPQFIFQYYEEEERQRGNFPDRFSGHQFPNYSSELNVNALLLGDSALYLCASSSIATNEKLFFGSGTQLSVL.